A single sample gave rise to the 9 T cell receptor beta chains below, sequenced in a study of CD8 T cells in ankylosing spondylitis. TCRdb reanalysed the 5' RACE reads using MiXCR and keeps one entry per CDR3 protein. The profile shows 200,000 to 300,000 distinct CDR3 sequences, under 8.5% of them singletons. The specimen sequenced was blood, either unsorted or a sorted T cell fraction (not recorded which). These receptors were obtained from a female donor with ankylosing spondylitis or in good health (not recorded which).

This clonotype appeared many times. Here the CDR3 DNA reads TGTGCCAGCAGCCCGAGTTCCGGGGAGCTGTTTTTT. Residues: CASSPSSGELFF. J is TRBJ2-2 and V is TRBV5-5; the D is unclear. V was pared by 4 bases and J by 6 bases, with 7 bases between. The CDR3 spans 12 residues. The V gene's germline CDR1 is SGHKS and CDR2 YYEKEE (reference sequence).

In its sample, this clonotype was seen many times. V gene TRBV6-6 combines with J gene TRBJ2-1; TRBD2 aligns across 9 bases. J gave up 3 bases and V 0 bases, and 6 bases lay outside the gene matches. The CDR3 is 17 residues long. Germline loops: CDR1 MNHNY, CDR2 SVGAGI (reference sequence). CDR3 bases: TGTGCCAGCAGTTACTCCGGCCTAGCGGGGATCTACAATGAGCAGTTCTTC. Translating it yields CASSYSGLAGIYNEQFF.

The chain is built from TRBV12-5 and TRBJ2-1; weak D call: TRBD1 (5 bases). The CDR3 extends over 13 amino acids. The V gene's germline CDR1 is LGHNT and CDR2 FRNRAP. The germline V and J ends were trimmed by 2 bases and 9 bases, with 11 bases remaining between them. CDR3 DNA sequence: TGTGCTAGTGGTTTGACCCAGGGCGGTGAGCAGTTCTTC. Translating it yields CASGLTQGGEQFF. Full variable domain (missing parts from reference TRBV12-5 and TRBJ2-1): DARVTQTPRHKVTEMGQEVTMRCQPILGHNTVFWYRQTMMQGLELLAYFRNRAPLDDSGMPKDRFSAEMPDATLATLKIQPSEPRDSAVYFCASGLTQGGEQFFGPGTRLTVL.

The table lists this clonotype with a few counts. This chain connects TRBV7-8 to TRBJ2-7; D unresolved. The V gene lost 2 bases and the J gene lost 4 bases, with 15 bases spanning the gap. CDR1 is SGHVS, CDR2 FQNEAQ, per germline. CDR3 length: 15 amino acids. The CDR3, as DNA: TGTGCCAGCAGCTTAACTCTAACCGCAGAGTACGAGCAGTACTTC. The encoded protein is CASSLTLTAEYEQYF.

This clonotype was counted many times. The gene calls are TRBV10-3 and TRBJ2-5; maybe TRBD2 (6 bases). V dropped 3 bases and J dropped 9 bases, with 11 bases sitting between them. The V gene's germline CDR1 is ENHRY and CDR2 SYGVKD. The CDR3 is made up of 12 amino acids. The CDR3 here is CAISDPLAPQYF. The CDR3 DNA follows: TGTGCCATCAGTGACCCACTAGCCCCCCAGTACTTC.

The chain is built from TRBV7-2 and TRBJ2-5; TRBD2 matches 9 bases. CDR3 length: 17 amino acids. Germline assignment: CDR1 SGHTA and CDR2 FQGNSA. V lost 1 base, J lost 5 bases, and 11 bases stayed unmatched. This CDR3 is CASSLVVSGGLGETQYF. DNA for the CDR3: TGTGCCAGCAGCTTAGTGGTTAGCGGGGGACTCGGGGAGACCCAGTACTTC.

This clonotype was picked up many times. The J gene is TRBJ2-1, the V gene TRBV6-2 or TRBV6-3; weak D call: TRBD2 (5 bases). The CDR3 is made up of 17 amino acids. The germline V gene encodes CDR1 MNHEY and CDR2 SVGEGT. Trimming removed 2 bases at V and 9 bases at J, with 23 bases between. The CDR3 region has the DNA TGTGCCAGCAGTTACAGTAGGGCTGTCCTCCCGAGCGGTGAGCAGTTCTTC. It yields the protein CASSYSRAVLPSGEQFF.

This clonotype was seen repeatedly, ten times or more. The chain employs TRBV28 and TRBJ2-1, with 9 bases matching TRBD2. CDR1 MDHEN and CDR2 SYDVKM come from the germline V gene. Losses at the gene ends were 8 bases for V and 8 bases for J; bases not matched to a gene: 13. This CDR3 is 15 amino acids long. CDR3 in DNA: TGTGCCAGCGCCGCAGGGAGCGGGAGGCGGCATGAGCAGTTCTTC. The encoded protein is CASAAGSGRRHEQFF.

A few counts support this clonotype. One junction end disagrees with the germline gene, perhaps due to a read error. The V gene is TRBV20-1, the J gene TRBJ1-4; TRBD1 might be the D (5 bases). The CDR3 consists of 14 residues. CDR1 and CDR2 from the germline V gene are DFQATT and SNEGSKA (reference sequence). CDR3 in DNA: TGCAGTGCTAGAACGGCAGGGCTATATGAAAAACTGCTTTTT. Encoded protein: CSARTAGLYEKLLF.